Given below is one T cell receptor beta chain in context. What it binds is unknown. The record originates from a study of T cell responses to AZD1222 COVID-19 vaccine. Study details: Investigators merged groups given second doses at roughly 4 or roughly 12 weeks.

Germline lookup yields CDR1 ENHRY and CDR2 SYGVKD. The junction had 4 bases not matched to a gene; V was cut back by 5 bases and J by 2 bases. The CDR3 length is 14 residues. Assay: immunoSEQ multiplex PCR; the TCRdb copy retains only in-frame clones and omits some. The sample includes some 150,000 clones, 89% seen only once; the top ten take 2.5% to 3%. Regarding the study as a whole: Donors were largely white British and mainly female; clonal diversity was possibly underestimated. At 160-218 and 743-854, vaccine-associated CD4 TCRs were dominant, and they spanned spike.

The receptor was derived from an adult in good health. Sequenced material: peripheral blood, taken on day 0 of AZD1222 vaccination. This chain joins TRBV10-3 and TRBJ2-3, with 7 bases aligning to TRBD2. In DNA, the CDR3 is TGTGCCATCAGTAGACTAGCTTTCACAGATACGCAGTATTTT. This gives the protein CAISRLAFTDTQYF.